One sample yielded the 10 T cell receptor beta chains listed below, sequenced in a study of shared clonotypes between healthy human individuals. Assay: immunoSEQ multiplex PCR; the TCRdb copy retains only in-frame clones and omits some. The sample has about 820,000 clones, 85% to 95% seen once; the top ten hold less than 25%. The naive CD8 fraction comprised CD45RO-negative cells positively selected for CCR7 and excluded terminally differentiated effector memory CD45RA+ cells. The source material was naive CD8+ T cells sorted from blood. The receptors originated from a young man in good health.

The chain is built from TRBV29-1 and TRBJ2-1; the D is unclear. V was trimmed by 4 bases and J by 2 bases, leaving 12 bases between them. Germline V gene lookup returns CDR1 SQVTM and CDR2 ANQGSEA. The CDR3 has 14 residues. For the CDR3, the DNA is TGCAGCGTTGTGTTTGGAGCCGCCTACAATGAGCAGTTCTTC. Its translation is CSVVFGAAYNEQFF.

The sample holds one count of this clone. The V call is TRBV19, the J call TRBJ2-7; TRBD2 matches 10 bases. CDR1 is LNHDA and CDR2 is SQIVND in the germline V gene (reference sequence). J lost 6 bases, V lost 5 bases, and 13 bases had no gene match. This CDR3 spans 16 amino acids. CDR3 DNA sequence: TGTGCCAGTAGTTGGGCGGCTAGCGGGAGCTTGAGCGAGCAGTACTTC. Its translation: CASSWAASGSLSEQYF.

This sequence joins TRBV18 and TRBJ2-3; 7 nucleotides agree with TRBD1. V was pared by 4 bases and J by 3 bases, with 16 bases of the junction left unmatched. CDR1 and CDR2 (germline): KGHSH, LQKENI. The CDR3 is 18 amino acids. CDR3 in amino acids: CASSLALTGDTETDTQYF. The DNA for the CDR3 is TGTGCCAGCTCACTTGCCCTCACAGGGGATACGGAGACAGATACGCAGTATTTT. The whole variable domain, remainder taken from reference TRBV18 and TRBJ2-3, is NAGVMQNPRHLVRRRGQEARLRCSPMKGHSHVYWYRQLPEEGLKFMVYLQKENIIDESGMPKERFSAEFPKEGPSILRIQQVVRGDSAAYFCASSLALTGDTETDTQYFGPGTRLTVL.

The chain carries TRBV15 and TRBJ1-5; D unclear. V lost 3 bases and J lost 3, with 3 bases in between. CDR1 and CDR2 from the germline V gene are LNHNV and YYDKDF (reference sequence). CDR3 length equals 12 residues. The CDR3 sequence is CATSSLNQPQHF. The CDR3 DNA is TGTGCCACCAGCAGTCTCAATCAGCCCCAGCATTTT.

The rearrangement uses TRBV4-1 and TRBJ2-3; 7 positions agree with TRBD1. Losses at the gene ends were 3 bases for V and 5 bases for J; bases not matched to a gene: 8. The CDR3 spans 15 residues. Germline CDR1 MGHRA, CDR2 YSYEKL. CDR3 coding DNA: TGCGCCAGCAGCCAGGAACAGGGGCGATTAGATACGCAGTATTTT. Translating gives CASSQEQGRLDTQYF.

This CDR3 is CASGDYRDSNYNEQFF. The CDR3, as DNA: TGCGCCAGCGGCGACTACCGGGACAGCAATTACAATGAGCAGTTCTTC. The chain carries TRBV5-1 and TRBJ2-1, with 7 bases identical to TRBD1. Trimming at V came to 7 bases and at J to 4 bases, leaving 14 bases not matched to a gene. Germline V gene data show CDR1 as SGHRS and CDR2 as YFSETQ. The length of the CDR3 is 16 residues.

The J gene is TRBJ1-5, the V gene TRBV25-1, with no clear D. Germline V gene data show CDR1 as MGHDK and CDR2 as SYGVNS. This CDR3 region has 14 residues. Trimming took 5 bases from V and 3 from J, leaving 11 bases between them. The CDR3 spells CASSTRQNNQPQHF. CDR3 bases: TGTGCCAGCAGTACCCGACAAAACAATCAGCCCCAGCATTTT.

The chain links TRBV11-2 to TRBJ1-1; no firm D call. Trimming removed 0 bases at V and 8 bases at J, with 7 bases between. CDR1 is SGHAT and CDR2 is FQNNGV in the germline V gene. This CDR3 is 12 amino acids long. CDR3 region: CASSLEREEAFF. CDR3 coding DNA: TGTGCCAGCAGCTTAGAGCGGGAGGAAGCTTTCTTT.

The genes are TRBV5-6 and TRBJ2-1; possible D gene TRBD2, 8 bases. V shed 4 bases and J shed 4 bases, with 18 bases lying between them. The CDR3 loop spans 16 amino acids. Looked up from germline, CDR1 is SGHDT and CDR2 is YYEEEE. The DNA of the CDR3 is TGTGCCAGCAGCCCAGAGGGGGCGGGAGGTTACAATGAGCAGTTCTTC. It yields the protein CASSPEGAGGYNEQFF.

As concerns this clone: This same CDR3 is encoded by further DNA sequences in the sample. The chain recombines TRBV27 with TRBJ2-7; 10 bases fit TRBD1. The CDR3 runs 15 residues. Germline V lookup: CDR1 MNHEY, CDR2 SMNVEV (reference sequence). With V trimmed by 3 bases and J by 1 base, 3 bases remained unmatched. CDR3 sequence (DNA): TGTGCCAGCAGTTTCGGGACAGGGGCTTCCTACGAGCAGTACTTC. Translation gives CASSFGTGASYEQYF.